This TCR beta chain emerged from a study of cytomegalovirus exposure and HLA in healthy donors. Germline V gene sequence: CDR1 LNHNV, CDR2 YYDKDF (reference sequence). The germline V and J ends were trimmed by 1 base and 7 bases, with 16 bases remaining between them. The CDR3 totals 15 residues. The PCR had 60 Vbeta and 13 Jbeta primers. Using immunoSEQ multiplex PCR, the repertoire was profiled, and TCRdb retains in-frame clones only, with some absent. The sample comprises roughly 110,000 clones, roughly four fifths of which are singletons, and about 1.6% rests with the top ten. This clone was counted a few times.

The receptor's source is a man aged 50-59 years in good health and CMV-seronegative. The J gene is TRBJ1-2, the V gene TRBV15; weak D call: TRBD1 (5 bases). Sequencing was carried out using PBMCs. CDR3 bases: TGTGCCACCAGCAGAGGAGCGGGGCTGCCCGGTGGCTACACCTTC. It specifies CATSRGAGLPGGYTF.